The 21 T cell receptor beta chains below all came from one sample that was sequenced in a study of CD8 T cells in Susac syndrome (dated by TCRdb to between 2018 and 2021). Libraries were prepared through the immunoSEQ multiplex PCR assay. RNA was extracted using the RNeasy kit, and about 0.5 to 1 microgram was reverse transcribed with random hexamers. Using fastp trimming at Q25 and MiXCR clonotype assembly, TCRdb reanalyzed the public sequencing data and kept in-frame beta chains. Rows are unified per CDR3 protein, each entry keeping the most common DNA and genes. Here the sample has around 80,000 distinct CDR3 sequences; around 93% occur a single time. The ten largest clonotypes hold less than 0.6% of the sample. Sequenced input: CD8+ T cells from PBMCs. The source is a human donor with Susac syndrome.

This clonotype was observed a single time. The chain carries TRBV12-3 or TRBV12-4 and TRBJ1-1, with D perhaps matching TRBD1 (5 bases). The CDR3 extends over 13 amino acids. V shed 5 bases and J shed 7 bases, with 14 bases lying between them. The CDR3 DNA reads TGTGCCAGCAGTCAGCAGGGTCTTGATGAAGCTTTCTTT. This encodes CASSQQGLDEAFF.

This chain joins TRBV4-3 and TRBJ1-1; 9 bases fit TRBD1. The CDR3 has 16 amino acids. Germline CDR1 reads LGHNA; CDR2 reads YSLEER. After removal of 3 bases from V and 3 bases from J, the junction contained 8 bases not matched to a gene. CDR3 protein: CASSQVTGGKDTEAFF. CDR3 in DNA: TGCGCCAGCAGCCAGGTTACAGGGGGCAAGGACACTGAAGCTTTCTTT.

The V gene is TRBV9, the J gene TRBJ1-5; TRBD1 agrees at 8 bases. Trimming cost V 4 bases and J 5 bases; bases outside gene matches: 5. The CDR3 length is 14 residues. CDR1 and CDR2 (germline): SGDLS, YYNGEE. This CDR3 reads CASSPDRADQPQHF. In nucleotides, the CDR3 is TGTGCCAGCAGCCCGGACAGGGCCGATCAGCCCCAGCATTTT.

The chain joins TRBV27 to TRBJ2-5; 7 bases line up with TRBD1. Germline CDR1 MNHEY, CDR2 SMNVEV (reference sequence). Trimming removed 6 bases from V and 3 bases from J; junction bases left unmatched: 22. This CDR3 is built from 19 residues. In DNA, the CDR3 is TGTGCCAGCAGCAGAAACCCCAGGGGGTCGCCCAAAAGAAAAGAGACCCAGTACTTC. Its protein product is CASSRNPRGSPKRKETQYF.

This clonotype was picked up one time. The chain carries TRBV2 and TRBJ1-5, with D maybe TRBD1 (6 bases). The V gene's germline CDR1 is SNHLY and CDR2 FYNNEI. The CDR3 contains 16 residues. The V and J ends lost 5 bases and 6 bases respectively, with 20 bases between them. The DNA of the CDR3 is TGTGCCAGCAGTTCCCCGGGTGGGGGGGCTCTTCAGCCCCAGCATTTT. It is translated as CASSSPGGGALQPQHF.

V is TRBV20-1 and J is TRBJ1-1, with 7 bases aligning to TRBD1. Per germline, CDR1 DFQATT and CDR2 SNEGSKA (reference sequence). V dropped 0 bases and J dropped 0; count of bases not matched to a gene: 7. The CDR3 totals 16 residues. The CDR3 coding sequence is TGCAGTGCTAGAGATATCGGGGACAGAATGAACACTGAAGCTTTCTTT. Translated, it gives CSARDIGDRMNTEAFF.

This clonotype appeared a single time. The chain links TRBV20-1 to TRBJ2-5; 11 bases agree with TRBD2. This CDR3 comprises 16 residues. The V and J ends lost 6 bases and 4 bases, in that order; junction bases with no gene match: 13. The germline CDR1 and CDR2 sequences are DFQATT and SNEGSKA (reference sequence). In DNA, the CDR3 is TGCAGTGCGATTAATCTAGCGGGGGGAAGCCTAGAGACCCAGTACTTC. This encodes CSAINLAGGSLETQYF.

V gene TRBV5-4 combines with J gene TRBJ1-5; D might be TRBD1 (5 bases). The CDR3 extends over 16 amino acids. V lost 2 bases, J lost 0 bases, and 12 bases lay in between. The V gene's germline CDR1 is SGHNT and CDR2 YYREEE (reference sequence). CDR3 sequence (DNA): TGTGCCAGCAGCTTTGGGGGACGGATTAGCAATCAGCCCCAGCATTTT. This encodes CASSFGGRISNQPQHF.

The chain uses TRBV10-3 and TRBJ1-2; 8 bases fit TRBD1. CDR3 size: 16 residues. The germline CDR1 and CDR2 sequences are ENHRY and SYGVKD. Unmatched junction bases numbered 9, after V lost 3 bases and J lost 3 bases. The CDR3 sequence is CAISDTGQVGDYGYTF. Here the CDR3 DNA reads TGTGCCATCAGTGACACGGGACAGGTGGGGGACTATGGCTACACCTTC.

The chain uses TRBV6-1 and TRBJ2-1; 7 bases are shared with TRBD2. V trimming: 6 bases; J trimming: 10 bases; junction bases outside the gene matches: 18. Germline V gives CDR1 MNHNS, CDR2 SASEGT. The CDR3 spans 16 residues. The CDR3 DNA follows: TGTGCCAGCAGCCCGGGTGGTGGCGGGAGAATCGGGGAGCAGTTCTTC. Translation: CASSPGGGGRIGEQFF.

This clonotype appeared a single time. The rearrangement joins TRBV9 to TRBJ2-1; D remains unclear. V gave up 0 bases and J gave up 8 bases, with 15 bases separating them. This CDR3 comprises 15 residues. Germline V gene data show CDR1 as SGDLS and CDR2 as YYNGEE. Written as DNA, the CDR3 is TGTGCCAGCAGCGTAGTGGCAGGTTCATTAGATGAGCAGTTCTTC. As protein: CASSVVAGSLDEQFF. The whole variable domain, filled in from reference TRBV9 and TRBJ2-1, reads DSGVTQTPKHLITATGQRVTLRCSPRSGDLSVYWYQQSLDQGLQFLIQYYNGEERAKGNILERFSAQQFPDLHSELNLSSLELGDSALYFCASSVVAGSLDEQFFGPGTRLTVL.

As regards this clonotype: At one end, the junction sequence differs from germline, possibly due to a read error. J is TRBJ2-2 and V is TRBV7-7, with D hard to call. Germline V gives CDR1 SSHAT, CDR2 FNYEAQ (reference sequence). The CDR3 loop spans 14 amino acids. CDR3: CASSLFRDTGELFF. The CDR3 coding sequence is TGTGCTAGCAGCTTATTCCGGGACACCGGGGAGCTGTTTTTT.

This chain uses TRBV20-1 with TRBJ1-5; tentative D call: TRBD1 (5 bases). The CDR3 has 14 residues. From germline, CDR1 is DFQATT and CDR2 SNEGSKA (reference sequence). In nucleotides, the CDR3 is TGCATGGGGGGTTCGGGGGTAGAGAGTCAGCCCCAGCATTTT. Protein product: CMGGSGVESQPQHF.

A word on this clonotype: A read error may produce the germline difference seen at one junction end. This chain uses TRBV10-2 with TRBJ2-3; D may correspond to TRBD1 or TRBD2 (9 bases each). The CDR3 length is 13 residues. Looked up from germline, CDR1 is WSHSY and CDR2 is SAAADI. The CDR3 sequence is CASREHRGLAGNF. CDR3 nucleotides: TGCGCCAGCAGGGAACACAGGGGGCTAGCGGGAAATTTT.

This clonotype has just one count. The chain combines TRBV3-1 with TRBJ1-2; 8 bases map to TRBD1. After removal of 4 bases from V and 7 bases from J, the junction contained 11 bases not matched to a gene. The CDR3 is made up of 15 amino acids. The germline CDR1 and CDR2 sequences are LGHDT and YNNKEL (reference sequence). DNA for the CDR3: TGTGCCAGCAGCCCCCAAAGGACAGGGAATCTTGGCTACACCTTC. Its protein is CASSPQRTGNLGYTF.

The chain couples TRBV7-9 to TRBJ2-3; D gene ambiguous. The CDR3 consists of 14 residues. Germline CDR1 reads SEHNR; CDR2 reads FQNEAQ (reference sequence). Trimming shortened V by 5 bases and J by 2 bases, and 11 bases separated the two germline ends. CDR3 DNA: TGTGCCAGCAGCGAAACAATTTCCACAGATACGCAGTATTTT. This sequence encodes CASSETISTDTQYF. The whole variable domain, filled in from reference TRBV7-9 and TRBJ2-3, reads DTGVSQNPRHKITKRGQNVTFRCDPISEHNRLYWYRQTLGQGPEFLTYFQNEAQLEKSRLLSDRFSAERPKGSFSTLEIQRTEQGDSAMYLCASSETISTDTQYFGPGTRLTVL.

V gene TRBV30 combines with J gene TRBJ1-2, with TRBD1 identical over 9 bases. V was pared by 1 base and J by 6 bases, with 6 bases of the junction left unmatched. Germline lookup yields CDR1 GTSNPN and CDR2 SVGIG (reference sequence). The CDR3 extends over 14 amino acids. Here the CDR3 DNA reads TGTGCCTGGAGTGAATACAGGGGGCTCGATGGCTACACCTTC. This encodes CAWSEYRGLDGYTF.

J is TRBJ2-7 and V is TRBV29-1; D is possibly TRBD1 (7 bases). This CDR3 region has 15 residues. CDR1 is SQVTM, CDR2 ANQGSEA, per germline. Between the trimmed V and J ends, which lost 3 bases and 3 bases, there was a span of 18 bases. CDR3 residues: CSVDRGTGDYYEQYF. The CDR3 DNA is TGCAGCGTTGACAGGGGGACGGGAGACTACTACGAGCAGTACTTC.

The rearrangement links TRBV7-9 to TRBJ1-1, with D maybe TRBD1 (5 bases). This CDR3 has 18 amino acids. CDR1 SEHNR and CDR2 FQNEAQ come from the germline V gene (reference sequence). V lost 0 bases and J lost 3, with 20 bases in between. CDR3 nucleotides: TGTGCCAGCAGCTTAGCCGTAGTGAGGCAGGGTTATTACACTGAAGCTTTCTTT. Amino acids: CASSLAVVRQGYYTEAFF.

This rearrangement joins TRBV5-5 to TRBJ2-7; perhaps TRBD1 as D (5 bases). Germline CDR1 is SGHKS and CDR2 is YYEKEE (reference sequence). This CDR3 is built from 15 residues. V lost 0 bases, J lost 1 base, and 11 bases lay in between. CDR3 DNA: TGTGCCAGCAGCTTGGTGGCAGGGCGTTCCTACGAGCAGTACTTC. Translation: CASSLVAGRSYEQYF.

The chain has TRBV6-5 and TRBJ2-2; D is undetermined. Per germline, CDR1 MNHEY and CDR2 SVGAGI. Deletions cut 4 bases from V and 5 bases from J, with 11 bases between. This CDR3 has 14 amino acids. CDR3 in amino acids: CASSFEMDTGELFF. CDR3 nucleotide sequence: TGTGCCAGCAGTTTCGAGATGGATACCGGGGAGCTGTTTTTT.